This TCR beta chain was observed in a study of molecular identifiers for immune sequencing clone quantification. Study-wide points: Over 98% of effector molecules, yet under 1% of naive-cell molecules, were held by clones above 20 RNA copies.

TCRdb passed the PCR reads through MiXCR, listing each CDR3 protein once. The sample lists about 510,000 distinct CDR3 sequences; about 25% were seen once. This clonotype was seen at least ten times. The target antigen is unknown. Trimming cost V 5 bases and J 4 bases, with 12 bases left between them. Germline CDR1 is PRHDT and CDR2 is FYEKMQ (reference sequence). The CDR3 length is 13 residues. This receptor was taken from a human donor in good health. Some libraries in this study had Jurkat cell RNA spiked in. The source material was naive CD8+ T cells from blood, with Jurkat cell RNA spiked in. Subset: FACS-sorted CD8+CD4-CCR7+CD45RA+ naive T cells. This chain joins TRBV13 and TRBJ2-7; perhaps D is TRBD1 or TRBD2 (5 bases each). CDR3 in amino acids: CASSDPEGYEQYF. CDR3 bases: TGTGCCAGCAGCGACCCTGAGGGGTACGAGCAGTACTTC.